One T cell receptor (beta chain) is described in this entry. CDR1 is LGHNA, CDR2 YNFKEQ, per germline. The CDR3 has 14 amino acids. The record originates from a study of cytomegalovirus exposure and HLA in healthy donors. The PCR had 60 Vbeta and 13 Jbeta primers. Some clones are missing from TCRdb's copy, which holds only in-frame ones; the method was immunoSEQ multiplex PCR. Of roughly 150,000 clones in the sample, more than 70% were seen once. Input material: PBMCs. The sequence was obtained from a man between 18 and 35 years old in good health and CMV-seropositive. The chain links TRBV4-2 to TRBJ2-5; TRBD1 aligns across 9 bases. The end of the DNA is better explained by TRBJ2-7, so the J call may be wrong. The chain's CDR3 is CASSTGQGSYEQYF. CDR3 DNA sequence: TGTGCCAGCAGCACCGGACAGGGGAGCTACGAGCAGTACTTC.